This TCR beta chain was sequenced for a study of blood T cell repertoires in COVID-19. About the research overall: Nucleic acid was either cDNA or gDNA, and it came from T cells, B-cell-depleted T cells, or PBMCs.

Sequencing used immunoSEQ multiplex PCR; TCRdb keeps in-frame clones, though not all of them. The profile covers more than 60,000 clones, with around nine tenths appearing a single time and 20% to 25% taken by the ten largest. The CDR3 is 14 amino acids. V gave up 1 base and J gave up 7 bases; unmatched junction bases: 5. Germline values: CDR1 SGHAT, CDR2 FQNNGV. This sequence joins TRBV11-2 and TRBJ1-2; 8 bases agree with TRBD1. The sequencing input was peripheral blood. The receptor was derived from a woman between 45 and 65 years old with active or convalescent COVID-19. DNA for the CDR3: TGTGCCAGCAGCTTAGTCACTGACAGGGGTGGCTACACCTTC. Protein sequence: CASSLVTDRGGYTF.